The next 14 T cell receptor beta chains were all read from a single sample in a study of T cells in Graves' hyperthyroidism and ophthalmopathy (dated by TCRdb to between 2017 and 2020). Libraries were constructed by multiplex PCR. Sequenced using an Illumina HiSeq 2000. TCR beta CDR3 regions were amplified from RNA transcripts. The TCR CDR3 was subjected to a first round of RT-PCR using the HTBI primer set and the Qiagen OneStep RT-PCR kit. TCRdb cleaned the public reads at Q25 with fastp, built clones with MiXCR and kept in-frame beta chains. All rows with the same CDR3 protein become a single entry with the most common DNA and genes. The sample table shows 610,000 or so distinct CDR3 sequences, and around 42% are seen once. Around 7.7% of the sample goes to the ten largest clones. What was sequenced was peripheral blood or thyroid tissue (not recorded which). The receptors here all came from a young woman with Graves' hyperthyroidism.

The CDR3 DNA is TGTGCTAGAGTACAGGGCAACACCGGGGAGCTGTTTTTT. It yields the protein CARVQGNTGELFF. This chain connects TRBV25-1 to TRBJ2-2, with D possibly matching TRBD1 (6 bases). The germline V gene has CDR1 MGHDK and CDR2 SYGVNS. CDR3 size: 13 residues.

The chain uses TRBV7-9 and TRBJ2-7; 8 nucleotides match TRBD2. This CDR3 spans 17 amino acids. J was trimmed by 0 bases and V by 5 bases; bases with no gene match: 12. Germline CDR1 reads SEHNR; CDR2 reads FQNEAQ (reference sequence). The CDR3 nucleotides are TGTGCCAGCAGCACAACCCATAGCGGGAAGGCCTCCTACGAGCAGTACTTC. Encoded protein: CASSTTHSGKASYEQYF.

This clonotype has a count of ten or more. The chain employs TRBV29-1 and TRBJ2-7; 9 nucleotides agree with TRBD1. Unmatched junction bases numbered 7, after V lost 6 bases and J lost 4 bases. This CDR3 contains 13 residues. Per the germline V gene, CDR1 is SQVTM and CDR2 is ANQGSEA. The CDR3 is CSVQTGGPYEQYF. The CDR3 region has the DNA TGCAGCGTCCAGACAGGGGGACCATACGAGCAGTACTTC.

This clonotype was counted ten times or more. The CDR3 coding sequence is TGTGCCAGCAGTGAAGCTTCATATAGCAATCAGCCCCAGCATTTT. Translating gives CASSEASYSNQPQHF. The chain carries TRBV6-1 and TRBJ1-5; D not certain. The V and J ends lost 0 bases and 0 bases respectively, with 6 bases between them. Germline lookup yields CDR1 MNHNS and CDR2 SASEGT. The CDR3 is made up of 15 amino acids.

This clonotype was observed many times. The chain is built from TRBV7-9 and TRBJ1-3; TRBD1 matches 8 bases. CDR3 length: 16 residues. Trimming removed 2 bases from V and 4 bases from J; junction bases left unmatched: 7. Per germline, CDR1 SEHNR and CDR2 FQNEAQ (reference sequence). CDR3 bases: TGTGCCAGCAGCTTACCCGGACAGGGCGGCGGAAACACCATATATTTT. Protein: CASSLPGQGGGNTIYF.

This clonotype was seen repeatedly, ten times or more. The chain links TRBV19 to TRBJ2-7; 9 positions agree with TRBD1. Trimming cost V 7 bases and J 1 base; bases outside gene matches: 5. The germline V gene has CDR1 LNHDA and CDR2 SQIVND (reference sequence). This CDR3 has 14 residues. The chain's CDR3 is CASNVGQGSYEQYF. The CDR3 bases are TGTGCCAGTAACGTGGGACAGGGATCCTACGAGCAGTACTTC.

The genes are TRBV24-1 and TRBJ2-1, with a possible D match to TRBD2 (5 bases). Trimming pared 6 bases from V and 9 bases from J, leaving 23 bases between. Germline V gene sequence: CDR1 KGHDR, CDR2 SFDVKD. The length of the CDR3 is 16 residues. The CDR3 protein is CATSRILESGGAEQFF. In DNA form, the CDR3 reads TGTGCCACCAGTCGTATACTAGAGAGTGGTGGAGCTGAGCAGTTCTTC.

This clonotype was recorded at least ten times. V is TRBV9 and J is TRBJ1-3; weak D call: TRBD1 (5 bases). The CDR3 contains 12 residues. Trimming pared 4 bases from V and 13 bases from J, leaving 15 bases between. Germline V CDR1 and CDR2: SGDLS, YYNGEE. CDR3 region: CASSPQQDLIYF. The CDR3 coding sequence is TGTGCCAGCAGCCCACAACAGGATCTAATATATTTT.

V gene TRBV20-1 combines with J gene TRBJ1-6; D is undetermined. The ends were cut back, 4 bases at V and 4 bases at J, with 14 bases in the middle. This CDR3 is built from 15 residues. CDR1 and CDR2 (germline): DFQATT, SNEGSKA (reference sequence). CDR3 sequence reads: CSAITQTTYNSPLHF. Written as DNA, the CDR3 is TGCAGTGCTATTACGCAAACGACTTATAATTCACCCCTCCACTTT.

V gene TRBV7-3 combines with J gene TRBJ2-7, with D possibly being TRBD1 (6 bases). The end of the DNA aligns better with TRBJ2-1, so the J call may be wrong. The CDR3 runs to 16 residues. The germline V gene encodes CDR1 SGHTA and CDR2 FQGTGA. CDR3 amino acids: CASSLRDRPSYNEQFF. The CDR3 bases are TGTGCCAGCAGCTTACGCGACAGGCCCTCCTACAATGAGCAGTTCTTC.

This clonotype has a count of ten or more. This chain joins TRBV19 and TRBJ1-5, with D tentatively TRBD1 (6 bases). This CDR3 region has 14 residues. Germline lookup yields CDR1 LNHDA and CDR2 SQIVND (reference sequence). Trimming stripped 3 bases from V and 5 bases from J, with 11 bases between. For the CDR3, the DNA is TGTGCCAGTAGTATTGGATCAGGGGATCAGCCCCAGCATTTT. This codes for CASSIGSGDQPQHF.

The rearrangement uses TRBV5-6 and TRBJ2-7; D remains unclear. V lost 2 bases to trimming and J lost 1 base, with 10 bases between them. The CDR3 totals 14 residues. Germline CDR1 and CDR2: SGHDT and YYEEEE. CDR3 in DNA: TGTGCCAGCAGCTTTAGGTCTGGTTCCTACGAGCAGTACTTC. Translated: CASSFRSGSYEQYF.

The table lists this clonotype with many counts. This chain connects TRBV7-3 to TRBJ1-1; D is perhaps TRBD1 (5 bases). This CDR3 has 14 residues. Per germline, CDR1 SGHTA and CDR2 FQGTGA. V was trimmed by 4 bases and J by 0 bases, leaving 9 bases between them. The CDR3 DNA reads TGTGCCAGCAGCTCCTTGACAGTGAACACTGAAGCTTTCTTT. This sequence encodes CASSSLTVNTEAFF.

The chain links TRBV9 to TRBJ1-1; perhaps TRBD1 as D (6 bases). The germline gives CDR1 SGDLS, CDR2 YYNGEE. Trimming took 3 bases from V and 2 from J, leaving 11 bases between them. This CDR3 region has 14 residues. In DNA, the CDR3 is TGTGCCAGCAGCGGGGGCAGGGGTAACACTGAAGCTTTCTTT. This gives the protein CASSGGRGNTEAFF.